This is a list of T cell receptor beta chains from one sample in a study of T cell responses to AZD1222 COVID-19 vaccine. Method: immunoSEQ multiplex PCR; TCRdb's copy keeps in-frame clones and lacks some. The sample records 100,000 to 150,000 clones, more than 70% being singletons. Specimen: peripheral blood, collected on day 0 of AZD1222 vaccination. The receptors shown here come from an adult in good health. CDR3s include the opening cysteine and the closing phenylalanine or tryptophan. D genes are given only for firm matches. A clone size is listed for some rows: how often the clone was seen (once, few, many), or a class if it is expanded.

12,TRBV10-3,.,TRBJ2-5,.,CASGHQQETQYF,TGTGCCTCTGGACACCAACAAGAGACCCAGTACTTC
14,TRBV28,.,TRBJ1-6,.,CASSLGRLSSPLHF,TGTGCCAGCAGTTTAGGAAGGCTTAGTTCACCCCTCCACTTT
15,TRBV7-6,TRBD2,TRBJ2-1,.,CASSSSGSLRDEQFF,TGTGCCAGCAGTAGTAGCGGGAGCCTCCGGGATGAGCAGTTCTTC
14,TRBV2,.,TRBJ2-3,.,CALSLLAALDTQYF,TGTGCCCTCAGCTTATTAGCGGCACTAGATACGCAGTATTTT
13,TRBV13,TRBD2,TRBJ2-3,once,CASSLRGSDTQYF,TGTGCCAGCAGCTTGCGGGGGTCAGATACGCAGTATTTT
16,TRBV3-1/TRBV3-2,.,TRBJ1-3,.,CASSSTPTDSGNTIYF,TGTGCCAGCAGCTCCACTCCTACAGACTCTGGAAACACCATATATTTT
13,TRBV29-1,.,TRBJ1-2,.,CSVEPAGNYGYTF,TGCAGCGTTGAACCCGCAGGGAACTATGGCTACACCTTC
15,TRBV10-2,.,TRBJ2-1,few,CASSEGRSGNNEQFF,TGCGCCAGCAGTGAGGGCAGGTCGGGGAACAATGAGCAGTTCTTC
13,TRBV5-1,.,TRBJ2-5,.,CASSLVAEETQYF,TGCGCCAGCAGCTTGGTCGCAGAAGAGACCCAGTACTTC
14,TRBV28,TRBD1,TRBJ1-3,.,CASSYRDRGIAIYF,TGTGCCAGCAGTTACCGGGACAGGGGAATCGCCATATATTTT
14,TRBV30,.,TRBJ2-1,few,CAWATAGTIREQFF,TGTGCCTGGGCAACAGCTGGTACCATTCGAGAGCAGTTCTTC
12,TRBV6-6,.,TRBJ2-1,.,CASSYSREWWFF,TGTGCCAGCAGTTACTCCCGGGAATGGTGGTTCTTC
13,TRBV6-1,.,TRBJ1-5,.,CASSERGNQPQHF,TGTGCCAGCAGTGAACGAGGAAATCAGCCCCAGCATTTT
18,TRBV28,TRBD1,TRBJ2-2,.,CASSSSPGQGAPTGELFF,TGTGCCAGCAGTTCTTCACCGGGACAGGGGGCCCCTACCGGGGAGCTGTTTTTT